These 31 T cell receptor beta chains were sequenced from one sample in a study of cytomegalovirus exposure and HLA in healthy donors (dated 2017 in TCRdb). Libraries were made using the immunoSEQ multiplex PCR assay. For the multiplex PCR, a mixture combining 60 forward primers for TCR Vbeta segments and 13 reverse primers for TCR Jbeta segments was used. The source is immuneACCESS, and TCRdb retained only in-frame sequences with V and J called. Part of the clones is not carried over; for the studies checked, unresolved V genes explain less than half of this, and the remainder is unexplained. Here the sample has approximately 150,000 clones; 65% to 80% occur a single time. Approximately 3% of the sample comes from the top ten. Sequencing used PBMCs. The source is a male donor in good health and CMV-seronegative.

J is TRBJ2-1 and V is TRBV4-1, with 11 nucleotides matching TRBD2. V lost 3 bases to trimming and J lost 6 bases; unmatched junction nucleotides: 7. The CDR3 consists of 16 residues. The germline gives CDR1 MGHRA, CDR2 YSYEKL. CDR3 region: CASSHTRLAGINEQFF. The CDR3 nucleotides read TGCGCCAGCAGCCATACAAGACTAGCGGGAATCAATGAGCAGTTCTTC.

The chain links TRBV6-6 to TRBJ2-2; the match to TRBD2 covers 11 bases. J lost 7 bases, V lost 6 bases, and 7 bases had no gene match. The CDR3 totals 15 residues. Germline V gene data show CDR1 as MNHNY and CDR2 as SVGAGI (reference sequence). The chain's CDR3 is CASRTTSGSVGELFF. The CDR3 bases are TGTGCCAGCAGAACCACTAGCGGGAGTGTCGGGGAGCTGTTTTTT.

CDR3 DNA: TGTGCTAGTGGTTTGGAACAGGCCGGGGAGCTGTTTTTT. Protein: CASGLEQAGELFF. This sequence joins TRBV12-5 and TRBJ2-2; D may be TRBD1 (5 bases). CDR3 size: 13 residues. Trimming removed 1 base from V and 6 bases from J, with 6 bases in between. Germline CDR1 and CDR2: LGHNT and FRNRAP.

About this clone: The sample contains more than one DNA sequence encoding this CDR3. This chain links TRBV28 with TRBJ2-7; no reliable D call. V was clipped by 4 bases and J by 4 bases, with 5 bases between them. The CDR3 is 11 residues long. CDR1 MDHEN and CDR2 SYDVKM come from the germline V gene. CDR3 sequence (DNA): TGTGCCAGCAGTTCCAGGTACGAGCAGTACTTC. Translation: CASSSRYEQYF.

J is TRBJ2-1 and V is TRBV4-3; TRBD1 agrees at 12 bases. Germline trimming cut 1 base from V and 5 bases from J; bases unmatched to any gene: 0. The CDR3 length is 15 residues. The germline CDR1 and CDR2 sequences are LGHNA and YSLEER. The CDR3, as DNA: TGCGCCAGCAGCCAAGGGGACAGGGGGCACAATGAGCAGTTCTTC. This translates into CASSQGDRGHNEQFF.

The CDR3 nucleotides are TGTGCCAGCAGTTACTCGGCAGGGGACATGAACACTGAAGCTTTCTTT. Protein sequence: CASSYSAGDMNTEAFF. The gene calls are TRBV6-5 and TRBJ1-1; possible D gene TRBD1, 6 bases. This CDR3 has 16 residues. Trimming removed 0 bases from V and 0 bases from J, with 11 bases in between. CDR1 is MNHEY, CDR2 SVGAGI, per germline.

The CDR3 loop is CASSAGYGTYNEQFF. DNA of the CDR3: TGTGCCAGCAGCGCGGGGTATGGGACCTACAATGAGCAGTTCTTC. The J gene is TRBJ2-1, the V gene TRBV5-4, with D possibly being TRBD2 (6 bases). V dropped 4 bases and J dropped 2 bases, with 13 bases sitting between them. The CDR3 covers 15 residues. Germline CDR1 and CDR2: SGHNT and YYREEE (reference sequence).

The genes are TRBV5-4 and TRBJ2-3, with TRBD2 matching over 10 bases. The CDR3 has 13 residues. Germline values: CDR1 SGHNT, CDR2 YYREEE (reference sequence). Germline trimming cut 8 bases from V and 1 base from J; bases unmatched to any gene: 1. The CDR3 is CASGLAGTDTQYF. The CDR3 region has the DNA TGTGCCAGTGGACTAGCGGGCACAGATACGCAGTATTTT.

This chain links TRBV5-1 with TRBJ2-7; 9 bases match TRBD1. The CDR3 loop spans 15 amino acids. Germline V lookup: CDR1 SGHRS, CDR2 YFSETQ. V shed 0 bases, J shed 6 bases, and the junction held 7 bases outside the gene matches. CDR3 sequence: CASSLAPGQGREQYF. CDR3 sequence (DNA): TGCGCCAGCAGCTTGGCTCCGGGACAGGGACGCGAGCAGTACTTC.

The chain uses TRBV6-6 and TRBJ1-5, with D possibly being TRBD1 (6 bases). Germline V gene data show CDR1 as MNHNY and CDR2 as SVGAGI (reference sequence). The V end lost 5 bases, the J end lost 1 base, and 15 bases lay between the germline ends. The CDR3 loop spans 16 amino acids. In nucleotides, the CDR3 is TGTGCCAGCAGTCTCCAGGGGAGATCGAGCAATCAGCCCCAGCATTTT. Residues: CASSLQGRSSNQPQHF.

The chain links TRBV19 to TRBJ2-7; 16 bases are a match to TRBD2. Germline loops: CDR1 LNHDA, CDR2 SQIVND (reference sequence). J gave up 7 bases and V 6 bases, and 9 bases lay outside the gene matches. This CDR3 has 16 amino acids. CDR3 DNA: TGTGCCAGTAGCAGGGGACTAGCGGGAGGGCCGTATGAGCAGTACTTC. It specifies CASSRGLAGGPYEQYF.

This clone occurred a few times. This chain connects TRBV4-3 to TRBJ2-1; a weak D match, TRBD1 (5 bases). CDR1 is LGHNA, CDR2 YSLEER, per germline. V was trimmed by 0 bases and J by 8 bases, leaving 14 bases between them. The CDR3 contains 15 residues. Written as DNA, the CDR3 is TGCGCCAGCAGCCAAGATCTCACCTGGGGCGATGAGCAGTTCTTC. This encodes CASSQDLTWGDEQFF.

The V call is TRBV27, the J call TRBJ2-1, with 10 positions matching TRBD2. Trimming took 7 bases from V and 5 from J; bases not matched to a gene: 2. Germline assignment: CDR1 MNHEY and CDR2 SMNVEV (reference sequence). CDR3 length equals 13 residues. CDR3 protein: CASKGLADNEQFF. The CDR3 nucleotides are TGTGCCAGCAAAGGACTAGCGGACAATGAGCAGTTCTTC.

The genes are TRBV5-1 and TRBJ2-7; TRBD2 might be the D (5 bases). The CDR3 covers 13 residues. Trimming took 0 bases from V and 3 from J, leaving 7 bases between them. From germline, CDR1 is SGHRS and CDR2 YFSETQ. The DNA of the CDR3 is TGCGCCAGCAGCTTGGACCGGGACTACGAGCAGTACTTC. The encoded protein is CASSLDRDYEQYF.

This clone has a handful of counts. The chain is built from TRBV4-1 and TRBJ2-5, with D perhaps matching TRBD1 (5 bases). Germline lookup yields CDR1 MGHRA and CDR2 YSYEKL. This CDR3 spans 14 amino acids. Trimming shortened V by 1 base and J by 1 base, and 7 bases separated the two germline ends. The CDR3 sequence: CASSQGTSQETQYF. The CDR3 DNA reads TGCGCCAGCAGCCAAGGGACATCCCAAGAGACCCAGTACTTC.

The chain is built from TRBV2 and TRBJ2-3; D is possibly TRBD1 (5 bases). The ends were cut back, 7 bases at V and 2 bases at J, with 22 bases in the middle. The CDR3 spans 17 residues. Germline values: CDR1 SNHLY, CDR2 FYNNEI. The CDR3 protein is CASNNGPGRTHTDTQYF. The CDR3 DNA follows: TGTGCCAGCAATAATGGTCCCGGACGGACACACACAGATACGCAGTATTTT.

The CDR3 nucleotides are TGTGCCAGCAGCTTGGCGGCAGGTGGGAGCGGGGAGCAGTACTTC. This encodes CASSLAAGGSGEQYF. The genes are TRBV5-4 and TRBJ2-7; D might be TRBD2 (6 bases). Germline V CDR1 and CDR2: SGHNT, YYREEE (reference sequence). The CDR3 loop spans 15 amino acids. Trimming removed 0 bases at V and 7 bases at J, with 17 bases between.

This sequence joins TRBV10-3 and TRBJ2-5; TRBD2 matches 7 bases. CDR1 and CDR2 from the germline V gene are ENHRY and SYGVKD. This CDR3 is built from 13 residues. V lost 8 bases, J lost 1 base, and 4 bases stayed unmatched. This CDR3 reads CAIASGAQETQYF. The DNA for the CDR3 is TGTGCCATCGCAAGCGGGGCCCAAGAGACCCAGTACTTC.

J is TRBJ2-7 and V is TRBV28; D remains unclear. Trimming took off 3 bases at V and 3 bases at J, with 12 bases between the two ends. CDR3 length: 14 amino acids. CDR1 is MDHEN, CDR2 SYDVKM, per germline. The CDR3 sequence is CASSFRSGFYEQYF. The CDR3 bases are TGTGCCAGCAGTTTCCGATCAGGTTTCTACGAGCAGTACTTC.

The V gene is TRBV7-3, the J gene TRBJ1-1, with a tentative D call TRBD1 (5 bases). Germline loops: CDR1 SGHTA, CDR2 FQGTGA. CDR3 length: 15 amino acids. The germline V and J ends were trimmed by 4 bases and 6 bases, with 18 bases remaining between them. CDR3: CASSSTGLQDPEAFF. The CDR3 coding sequence is TGTGCCAGCAGCTCAACGGGACTCCAGGACCCTGAAGCTTTCTTT.

The chain combines TRBV7-9 with TRBJ1-1, with 9 positions matching TRBD1. There are 15 residues in the CDR3. Germline V gene sequence: CDR1 SEHNR, CDR2 FQNEAQ (reference sequence). V lost 6 bases to trimming and J lost 3 bases; unmatched junction nucleotides: 8. CDR3 coding DNA: TGTGCCAGCAGTAATCGGGACAGGGAGGACACTGAAGCTTTCTTT. It codes for CASSNRDREDTEAFF.

The V call is TRBV7-9, the J call TRBJ2-7; D ambiguous. V was pared by 5 bases and J by 3 bases, with 17 bases between. The CDR3 is 15 residues long. Germline V gene sequence: CDR1 SEHNR, CDR2 FQNEAQ (reference sequence). The CDR3 region is CASSPAKLVIYEQYF. CDR3 nucleotide sequence: TGTGCCAGCAGCCCCGCCAAGCTGGTAATCTACGAGCAGTACTTC.

V usage is TRBV23-1 and J usage is TRBJ1-2, with D perhaps TRBD1 (5 bases). TRBV23-1 is noted as an ORF with a role that remains uncertain. The CDR3 contains 16 residues. V lost 0 bases, J lost 1 base, and 12 bases lay in between. CDR3 region: CASSQSMGPSNYGYTF. In DNA form, the CDR3 reads TGCGCCAGCAGTCAATCTATGGGGCCTAGTAACTATGGCTACACCTTC.

The chain couples TRBV9 to TRBJ2-1, with 7 nucleotides matching TRBD2. J was trimmed by 0 bases and V by 4 bases; bases with no gene match: 7. Germline V gene sequence: CDR1 SGDLS, CDR2 YYNGEE. This CDR3 contains 16 residues. The CDR3, as DNA: TGTGCCAGCAGCCCGCACGGGAGGAGCTCCTACAATGAGCAGTTCTTC. This gives the protein CASSPHGRSSYNEQFF.

Remarks on this clone: The germline gene is not matched at one end of the junction; a read error may be the cause. This chain links TRBV4-3 with TRBJ1-1; 7 bases map to TRBD1. The CDR3 spans 15 residues. In germline, CDR1 is LGHNA, CDR2 YSLEER. The CDR3 DNA follows: TGCGCCAGCAGCCAGGAACAGGGGATGAACGCTGAAGCTTTCTTT. As protein: CASSQEQGMNAEAFF.

The V call is TRBV6-1, the J call TRBJ1-2; weak D call: TRBD1 (5 bases). This CDR3 comprises 17 residues. Germline assignment: CDR1 MNHNS and CDR2 SASEGT. Between the trimmed V and J ends, which lost 2 bases and 6 bases, there was a span of 22 bases. CDR3 loop: CASSEWGTLEPKDGYTF. As DNA, the CDR3 is TGTGCCAGCAGTGAATGGGGGACTTTAGAGCCTAAAGATGGCTACACCTTC.

This sequence joins TRBV5-1 and TRBJ1-1; no reliable D call. The CDR3 has 13 amino acids. Germline V gives CDR1 SGHRS, CDR2 YFSETQ. Trimming removed 2 bases at V and 1 base at J, with 6 bases between. CDR3 sequence: CASSFRQNTEAFF. DNA of the CDR3: TGCGCCAGCAGCTTCCGACAGAACACTGAAGCTTTCTTT.

The V gene is TRBV30, the J gene TRBJ1-1; D possibly corresponds to TRBD1 (6 bases). This CDR3 comprises 14 residues. Germline CDR1 and CDR2: GTSNPN and SVGIG (reference sequence). V was trimmed by 2 bases and J by 5 bases, leaving 15 bases between them. The CDR3, as DNA: TGTGCCTGGAGTCAGGGGCTGATAAAGACTGAAGCTTTCTTT. This codes for CAWSQGLIKTEAFF.

The CDR3 is CASSLRRGELFSGELFF. The CDR3 DNA follows: TGCGCCAGCAGCTTGAGGCGGGGGGAACTATTCTCCGGGGAGCTGTTTTTT. The rearrangement uses TRBV5-1 and TRBJ2-2, with 8 bases fitting TRBD2. V shed 1 base, J shed 6 bases, and the junction held 11 bases outside the gene matches. Germline loops: CDR1 SGHRS, CDR2 YFSETQ. CDR3 length equals 17 residues.

The chain recombines TRBV7-2 with TRBJ1-2; TRBD1 is a possible D gene (6 bases). The germline V gene has CDR1 SGHTA and CDR2 FQGNSA. The CDR3 extends over 18 amino acids. The V end lost 1 base, the J end lost 2 bases, and 20 bases lay between the germline ends. The CDR3 region has the DNA TGTGCCAGCAGCTTAGACAGAACCGGGTCAGGGGACAACTATGGCTACACCTTC. Its translation is CASSLDRTGSGDNYGYTF.

This chain connects TRBV28 to TRBJ1-2, with 8 bases aligning to TRBD1. The V segment lost 5 bases and the J segment 4 bases; nucleotides outside the gene matches: 9. CDR3 length equals 15 residues. In germline, CDR1 is MDHEN, CDR2 SYDVKM. The CDR3 region has the DNA TGTGCCAGCAGTCTGGCGGGGACAGGTCCCTATGGCTACACCTTC. Amino acids: CASSLAGTGPYGYTF.